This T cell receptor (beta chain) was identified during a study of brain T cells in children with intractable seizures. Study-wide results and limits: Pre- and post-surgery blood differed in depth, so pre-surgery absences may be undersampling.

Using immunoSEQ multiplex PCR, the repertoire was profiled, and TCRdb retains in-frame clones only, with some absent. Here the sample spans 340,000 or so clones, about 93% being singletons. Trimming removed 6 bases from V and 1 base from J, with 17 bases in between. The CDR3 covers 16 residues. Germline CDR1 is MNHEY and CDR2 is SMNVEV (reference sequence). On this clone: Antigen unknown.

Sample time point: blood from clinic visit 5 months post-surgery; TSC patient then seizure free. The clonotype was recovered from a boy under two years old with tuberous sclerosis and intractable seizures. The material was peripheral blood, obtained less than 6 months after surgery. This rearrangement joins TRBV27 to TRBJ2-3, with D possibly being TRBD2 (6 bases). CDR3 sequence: CASSGTPSLGTDTQYF. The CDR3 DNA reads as TGTGCCAGCAGCGGGACTCCATCTCTTGGCACAGATACGCAGTATTTT.